The entry that follows covers one TCR beta chain sequence. The method was immunoSEQ multiplex PCR; TCRdb's version includes in-frame clones alone and lacks a portion of them. The sample lists approximately 50,000 clones; about 88% were seen once. The data are from a study of OX40 agonist ivuxolimab in advanced cancers. Across the whole study: The group had a mean age of 60 years, ranged from about 20 to 90, and was around 82% male. The eligibility criteria allowed prior anti-PD-1, anti-PD-L1 or anti-CTLA-4 therapy, and around 40% had some. Partial responses were achieved by three patients: one hepatocellular carcinoma, two cutaneous melanoma.

The V gene's germline CDR1 is SEHNR and CDR2 FQNEAQ (reference sequence). V was shortened by 0 bases and J by 5 bases, with 7 bases between the two germline ends. The CDR3 runs to 13 residues. The sequence derives from an adult with an advanced solid tumor such as melanoma, head and neck, liver or kidney cancer. Sequencing used CD4+ or CD8+ T cells sorted from blood, obtained in a trial of the OX40 agonist ivuxolimab. J is TRBJ2-5 and V is TRBV7-9; the D is unclear. CDR3 residues: CASSLAHLETQYF. In DNA, the CDR3 is TGTGCCAGCAGCTTAGCACATCTGGAGACCCAGTACTTC.